The source of this TCR beta chain is a study of T cell clones after liver transplantation. About the study: Post-transplant blood was tracked for graft-donor-reactive T cell clones identified in a pre-transplant mixed lymphocyte reaction.

Only in-frame clones appear in the TCRdb table, and some are missing; sequencing was by immunoSEQ multiplex PCR. The sample includes some 80,000 clones, roughly 82% seen only once; the top ten take approximately 0.43%. This CDR3 comprises 14 residues. The ends were cut back, 1 base at V and 4 bases at J, with 8 bases in the middle. Germline V CDR1 and CDR2: SGHAT, FQNNGV. This TCR was recovered from a human patient who received a liver transplant. Some T cells may possibly be graft donor cells. The V call is TRBV11-2, the J call TRBJ2-1; D is possibly TRBD2 (6 bases). The material was CD4+ T cells from blood, obtained around 42 months after liver transplant. CDR3 sequence reads: CASSLGDFYNEQFF. CDR3 nucleotides: TGTGCCAGCAGCTTAGGGGACTTTTACAATGAGCAGTTCTTC.